This entry lists 13 T cell receptor beta chains sequenced from one sample in a study of T cell responses to AZD1222 COVID-19 vaccine. Method: immunoSEQ multiplex PCR; TCRdb's copy keeps in-frame clones and lacks some. Of 150,000 or so clones listed, about 93% are singletons. The input for sequencing was peripheral blood, taken on day 0 of MenACWY control vaccination. All receptors come from an adult in good health.

This clone was found a few times. The chain carries TRBV27 and TRBJ1-6; D is undetermined. Germline CDR1 MNHEY, CDR2 SMNVEV (reference sequence). Deletions cut 6 bases from V and 6 bases from J, with 9 bases between. The CDR3 extends over 13 amino acids. The CDR3 reads CASSATGNSPLHF. In nucleotides, the CDR3 is TGTGCCAGCAGCGCCACGGGTAATTCACCCCTCCACTTT.

This chain connects TRBV9 to TRBJ1-6; unclear D gene. V was clipped by 4 bases and J by 10 bases, with 21 bases between them. CDR1 is SGDLS and CDR2 is YYNGEE in the germline V gene. This CDR3 spans 16 amino acids. The CDR3 DNA reads TGTGCCAGCAGCCTTCTCCCGACGCCTTTGGGATCACCCCTCCACTTT. Translated, it gives CASSLLPTPLGSPLHF.

This sequence joins TRBV18 and TRBJ2-2; TRBD1 agrees at 8 bases. Losses at the gene ends were 0 bases for V and 6 bases for J; bases not matched to a gene: 9. Per germline, CDR1 KGHSH and CDR2 LQKENI. There are 17 residues in the CDR3. The CDR3 bases are TGTGCCAGCTCACCACCGGGCAGGACAGGGTTCGCCGGGGAGCTGTTTTTT. This encodes CASSPPGRTGFAGELFF.

The chain recombines TRBV5-1 with TRBJ2-7, with D unresolved. V was clipped by 0 bases and J by 2 bases, with 18 bases between them. CDR1 is SGHRS, CDR2 YFSETQ, per germline. This CDR3 comprises 17 residues. The CDR3 sequence: CASSLALETVGTYEQYF. CDR3 DNA sequence: TGCGCCAGCAGCTTGGCCCTAGAGACGGTGGGAACCTACGAGCAGTACTTC.

This chain uses TRBV7-2 with TRBJ2-2, with a weak D call TRBD2 (5 bases). Germline values: CDR1 SGHTA, CDR2 FQGNSA. This CDR3 is 14 amino acids long. V lost 8 bases, J lost 6 bases, and 16 bases lay in between. DNA for the CDR3: TGTGCCAGCTCAGAGGGTCCCCTACCCGGGGAGCTGTTTTTT. This gives the protein CASSEGPLPGELFF.

The chain has TRBV4-2 and TRBJ1-3; 10 bases agree with TRBD1. Losses at the gene ends were 2 bases for V and 8 bases for J; bases not matched to a gene: 3. Germline loops: CDR1 LGHNA, CDR2 YNFKEQ. The CDR3 totals 14 residues. The CDR3 sequence: CASSQRDRGDTIYF. The CDR3 region has the DNA TGTGCCAGCAGCCAACGGGACAGGGGAGACACCATATATTTT.

The chain combines TRBV27 with TRBJ2-3; 8 positions agree with TRBD2. Losses at the gene ends were 5 bases for V and 0 bases for J; bases not matched to a gene: 4. From germline, CDR1 is MNHEY and CDR2 SMNVEV (reference sequence). This CDR3 comprises 15 residues. CDR3 DNA sequence: TGTGCCAGCAGTAGACTAGCGCTGAGCACAGATACGCAGTATTTT. Amino acid sequence: CASSRLALSTDTQYF.

This clone was seen only a few times. The genes are TRBV7-9 and TRBJ1-2; 7 bases fit TRBD1. V shed 8 bases, J shed 5 bases, and the junction held 11 bases outside the gene matches. Per germline, CDR1 SEHNR and CDR2 FQNEAQ (reference sequence). This CDR3 has 14 residues. The CDR3 here is CASPVPGTEYGYTF. CDR3 bases: TGTGCCAGCCCAGTTCCTGGGACAGAATATGGCTACACCTTC.

This clone came up once. The gene calls are TRBV10-3 and TRBJ1-5; maybe TRBD1 (5 bases). Germline V gene sequence: CDR1 ENHRY, CDR2 SYGVKD. V shed 0 bases and J shed 7 bases, with 10 bases lying between them. The CDR3 is 14 amino acids. The CDR3 DNA reads as TGTGCCATCAGTGAGTCTCGAGGGGACCAGCCCCAGCATTTT. It translates to CAISESRGDQPQHF.

This clone was detected only once. V and J are TRBV4-2 and TRBJ1-3; 9 bases fit TRBD1. The CDR3 extends over 17 amino acids. J lost 4 bases, V lost 3 bases, and 10 bases had no gene match. Germline V gives CDR1 LGHNA, CDR2 YNFKEQ. The CDR3 sequence: CASSQEQGAHLGNTIYF. CDR3 nucleotide sequence: TGTGCCAGCAGCCAGGAACAGGGGGCTCATCTAGGAAACACCATATATTTT.

This chain links TRBV2 with TRBJ1-2; the D is unclear. This CDR3 region has 14 residues. Per germline, CDR1 SNHLY and CDR2 FYNNEI. V lost 3 bases, J lost 3 bases, and 11 bases lay in between. The CDR3 reads CASSDQGPYYGYTF. CDR3 DNA: TGTGCCAGCAGTGACCAAGGCCCCTACTATGGCTACACCTTC.

This chain's CDR3 is CASSPQGRETQYF. The DNA for the CDR3 is TGTGCCAGCTCACCTCAGGGCCGGGAGACCCAGTACTTC. The genes are TRBV18 and TRBJ2-5; the D gene is possibly TRBD1 (5 bases). The germline V and J ends were trimmed by 3 bases and 5 bases, with 10 bases remaining between them. Germline assignment: CDR1 KGHSH and CDR2 LQKENI. This CDR3 comprises 13 residues. The whole variable domain, remainder taken from reference TRBV18 and TRBJ2-5, is NAGVMQNPRHLVRRRGQEARLRCSPMKGHSHVYWYRQLPEEGLKFMVYLQKENIIDESGMPKERFSAEFPKEGPSILRIQQVVRGDSAAYFCASSPQGRETQYFGPGTRLLVL.

The rearrangement links TRBV28 to TRBJ1-5; tentative D call: TRBD1 (5 bases). The CDR3 is made up of 13 amino acids. V lost 9 bases and J lost 3, with 12 bases in between. Germline V lookup: CDR1 MDHEN, CDR2 SYDVKM. The DNA for the CDR3 is TGTGCCAGTGCGACAGAAAACAATCAGCCCCAGCATTTT. It yields the protein CASATENNQPQHF.